These 32 T cell receptor beta chains originate from one sample sequenced in a study of blood T cell repertoires in COVID-19. Profiling relied on immunoSEQ multiplex PCR, and the TCRdb table lists in-frame clones only, not all of them. The repertoire holds roughly 90,000 clones, over 80% seen once, with roughly 32% in the top ten. Sequencing input: peripheral blood. The receptors were gathered from a woman older than 75 with active or convalescent COVID-19.

The J gene is TRBJ1-2, the V gene TRBV5-8; D gene uncertain. CDR3 length: 14 amino acids. The V and J ends lost 6 bases and 0 bases respectively, with 12 bases between them. Germline V gives CDR1 SGHTS, CDR2 YDEGEE. This CDR3 reads CASINRHSNYGYTF. CDR3 sequence (DNA): TGTGCCAGCATTAATAGACACTCTAACTATGGCTACACCTTC.

The chain combines TRBV11-1 with TRBJ1-4, with D maybe TRBD1 (5 bases). Germline CDR1 and CDR2: SGHAT and FQDESV (reference sequence). V lost 6 bases and J lost 2, with 7 bases in between. CDR3 length: 13 residues. CDR3 protein: CASSRGTNEKLFF. The DNA for the CDR3 is TGTGCCAGCAGTAGGGGCACTAATGAAAAACTGTTTTTT.

The chain recombines TRBV27 with TRBJ1-2, with a tentative D call TRBD1 (6 bases). Germline assignment: CDR1 MNHEY and CDR2 SMNVEV (reference sequence). This CDR3 is 13 amino acids long. The V and J ends lost 6 bases and 3 bases respectively, with 11 bases between them. CDR3 amino acids: CASRRTVDYGYTF. The CDR3, as DNA: TGTGCCAGCAGAAGGACAGTCGACTATGGCTACACCTTC.

V and J are TRBV20-1 and TRBJ2-1; 10 nucleotides agree with TRBD1. CDR1 and CDR2 from the germline V gene are DFQATT and SNEGSKA (reference sequence). This CDR3 contains 15 residues. The junction had 11 bases not matched to a gene; V was cut back by 3 bases and J by 9 bases. The chain's CDR3 is CSASSAGQGSSEQFF. In nucleotides, the CDR3 is TGCAGTGCTAGTAGTGCGGGACAGGGGAGTAGTGAGCAGTTCTTC.

The J gene is TRBJ1-1, the V gene TRBV18, with TRBD1 matching 7 bases. CDR3 length: 14 residues. Germline V lookup: CDR1 KGHSH, CDR2 LQKENI. The V and J ends lost 3 bases and 4 bases, in that order; junction bases with no gene match: 5. The CDR3 here is CASSPQTGFTEAFF. In nucleotides, the CDR3 is TGTGCCAGCTCACCCCAGACAGGGTTCACTGAAGCTTTCTTT.

V and J are TRBV10-3 and TRBJ2-5, with 7 bases matching TRBD2. CDR1 is ENHRY, CDR2 SYGVKD, per germline. J gave up 5 bases and V 6 bases, and 9 bases lay outside the gene matches. This CDR3 contains 14 residues. The CDR3 here is CAISGGGARETQYF. CDR3 in DNA: TGTGCCATCAGCGGGGGAGGGGCCCGGGAGACCCAGTACTTC.

J is TRBJ1-5 and V is TRBV7-8; D is unresolved. Trimming pared 1 base from V and 6 bases from J, leaving 7 bases between. Germline CDR1 and CDR2: SGHVS and FQNEAQ. CDR3 length equals 13 residues. CDR3: CASSLDNSQPQHF. CDR3 bases: TGTGCCAGCAGCTTAGATAACAGTCAGCCCCAGCATTTT.

This clone was counted between two and nine times. The rearrangement uses TRBV5-1 and TRBJ1-2; tentative D call: TRBD1 (6 bases). CDR1 and CDR2 from the germline V gene are SGHRS and YFSETQ. V lost 4 bases, J lost 4 bases, and 23 bases lay in between. The CDR3 length is 17 residues. The DNA of the CDR3 is TGCGCCAGCAGCCAGAGGGGAGGGGGTTCAGGAGGCTATGGCTACACCTTC. This gives the protein CASSQRGGGSGGYGYTF.

This chain joins TRBV19 and TRBJ2-5; D ambiguous. Germline V gene lookup returns CDR1 LNHDA and CDR2 SQIVND (reference sequence). The CDR3 spans 15 residues. The V gene lost 1 base and the J gene lost 5 bases, with 14 bases spanning the gap. CDR3 protein: CASSIGGDLGETQYF. As DNA, the CDR3 is TGTGCCAGTAGTATAGGCGGAGACCTTGGCGAGACCCAGTACTTC.

The J gene is TRBJ2-1, the V gene TRBV10-3; 7 bases fit TRBD2. Germline CDR1 and CDR2: ENHRY and SYGVKD. The CDR3 covers 15 residues. V lost 0 bases to trimming and J lost 5 bases; unmatched junction nucleotides: 4. The CDR3 bases are TGTGCCATCAGTGAGTCGGGGGGGGGTAACAATGAGCAGTTCTTC. Residues: CAISESGGGNNEQFF.

The rearrangement links TRBV6-5 to TRBJ1-2; tentatively, D is TRBD1 (5 bases). There are 16 residues in the CDR3. V was cut by 4 bases and J by 8 bases, with 23 bases left in between. CDR1 and CDR2 (germline): MNHEY, SVGAGI. The CDR3 sequence is CASSSPPYRGRFGYTF. Written as DNA, the CDR3 is TGTGCCAGCAGTTCCCCCCCCTACCGGGGGAGGTTCGGCTACACCTTC.

The V gene is TRBV10-3, the J gene TRBJ2-5, with TRBD2 identical over 7 bases. This CDR3 has 14 amino acids. Germline-derived CDR1 and CDR2 are ENHRY and SYGVKD. V was pared by 3 bases and J by 5 bases, with 6 bases of the junction left unmatched. The CDR3 spells CAISDPAGKETQYF. The CDR3, as DNA: TGTGCCATCAGTGACCCAGCGGGAAAGGAGACCCAGTACTTC.

The gene calls are TRBV10-1 and TRBJ2-1; D remains unclear. V was pared by 0 bases and J by 7 bases, with 7 bases between. The germline CDR1 and CDR2 sequences are WNHNN and SYGVQD (reference sequence). CDR3 length: 13 amino acids. The CDR3: CASSESSRNEQFF. The CDR3 coding sequence is TGCGCCAGCAGTGAGTCATCCAGAAATGAGCAGTTCTTC.

The V and J genes are TRBV4-3 and TRBJ2-5; TRBD2 aligns across 9 bases. Germline V CDR1 and CDR2: LGHNA, YSLEER. V lost 3 bases to trimming and J lost 7 bases; unmatched junction nucleotides: 6. CDR3 length equals 14 residues. CDR3 loop: CASSQGLAIGTQYF. DNA of the CDR3: TGCGCCAGCAGCCAGGGACTAGCAATTGGGACCCAGTACTTC.

This chain connects TRBV5-4 to TRBJ1-4, with 8 bases matching TRBD1. The CDR3 totals 16 residues. Germline CDR1 SGHNT, CDR2 YYREEE (reference sequence). V was clipped by 7 bases and J by 8 bases; unmatched bases: 16. In nucleotides, the CDR3 is TGTGCCAGCGGTACGCAGGGGGCGTTATCCGGGGAAAAACTGTTTTTT. It codes for CASGTQGALSGEKLFF.

The chain carries TRBV5-4 and TRBJ2-1; 7 bases map to TRBD2. The V gene end was trimmed by 4 bases and the J gene end by 8 bases; junction bases not matched to a gene: 6. CDR3 length: 13 amino acids. Germline CDR1 reads SGHNT; CDR2 reads YYREEE (reference sequence). For the CDR3, the DNA is TGTGCCAGCAGCGCAGGGACTACGGATGAGCAGTTCTTC. It codes for CASSAGTTDEQFF.

V gene TRBV7-7 combines with J gene TRBJ2-1; 11 bases line up with TRBD2. The CDR3 totals 16 residues. CDR1 SSHAT and CDR2 FNYEAQ come from the germline V gene (reference sequence). V gave up 4 bases and J gave up 4 bases; unmatched junction bases: 6. The chain's CDR3 is CASSSLAGESYNEQFF. As DNA, the CDR3 is TGTGCCAGCAGCTCACTAGCGGGGGAATCTTACAATGAGCAGTTCTTC.

With regard to this clone: At one end, the junction sequence differs from germline, possibly due to a read error. The DNA of the CDR3 is TGCGCGCCTCTGGGACAGCGCTCCTACGAGCAGTACTTC. Translated: CAPLGQRSYEQYF. V is TRBV19 and J is TRBJ2-7, with TRBD1 matching 7 bases. Germline V CDR1 and CDR2: LNHDA, SQIVND (reference sequence). The CDR3 extends over 13 amino acids. The full variable domain, completed using reference TRBV19 and TRBJ2-7, is DGGITQSPKYLFRKEGQNVTLSCEQNLNHDAMYWYRQDPGQGLRLIYYSQIVNDFQKGDIAEGYSVSREKKESFPLTVTSAQKNPTAFYLCAPLGQRSYEQYFGPGTRLTVT.

The V gene is TRBV5-5, the J gene TRBJ1-2; D might be TRBD1 (5 bases). CDR3 size: 13 residues. V was cut by 3 bases and J by 8 bases, with 14 bases left in between. Germline values: CDR1 SGHKS, CDR2 YYEKEE (reference sequence). The CDR3 sequence: CASSSEVRGGYTF. The CDR3 DNA reads as TGTGCCAGCAGCTCAGAAGTGCGGGGGGGCTACACCTTC. The full variable domain, in which reference TRBV5-5 and TRBJ1-2 provide the parts outside the CDR3, is DAGVTQSPTHLIKTRGQQVTLRCSPISGHKSVSWYQQVLGQGPQFIFQYYEKEERGRGNFPDRFSARQFPNYSSELNVNALLLGDSALYLCASSSEVRGGYTFGSGTRLTVV.

The CDR3 DNA reads as TGTGCCAGCAGCCATTCGGGGGACAGGGGAGTCACAACTAATGAAAAACTGTTTTTT. This encodes CASSHSGDRGVTTNEKLFF. This chain connects TRBV3-1 (or the pseudogene TRBV3-2) to TRBJ1-4; 10 nucleotides align to TRBD1. CDR1 and CDR2 (germline): LGHDT, YNNKEL (reference sequence). This CDR3 region has 19 residues. V shed 3 bases and J 0 bases; nucleotides not matched to a gene: 10.

V is TRBV19 and J is TRBJ2-3; 11 bases line up with TRBD2. The CDR3 sequence is 17 residues long. Unmatched junction bases numbered 8, after V lost 4 bases and J lost 2 bases. The germline V gene has CDR1 LNHDA and CDR2 SQIVND (reference sequence). CDR3 sequence (DNA): TGTGCCAGTAGTAATTGGCTAGCGGGGGGCATCACAGATACGCAGTATTTT. Protein product: CASSNWLAGGITDTQYF. Filled out from reference TRBV19 and TRBJ2-3, the complete variable domain reads DGGITQSPKYLFRKEGQNVTLSCEQNLNHDAMYWYRQDPGQGLRLIYYSQIVNDFQKGDIAEGYSVSREKKESFPLTVTSAQKNPTAFYLCASSNWLAGGITDTQYFGPGTRLTVL.

This clone came up a few times. The chain employs TRBV9 and TRBJ2-5; 10 nucleotides agree with TRBD2. This CDR3 region has 17 residues. Germline V gene data show CDR1 as SGDLS and CDR2 as YYNGEE. The V segment lost 0 bases and the J segment 0 bases; nucleotides outside the gene matches: 5. The CDR3 DNA reads TGTGCCAGCAGCGTAGGGGCTAGCGGGGGACACCAAGAGACCCAGTACTTC. This codes for CASSVGASGGHQETQYF. The full variable domain, with the rest looked up from reference TRBV9 and TRBJ2-5, is DSGVTQTPKHLITATGQRVTLRCSPRSGDLSVYWYQQSLDQGLQFLIQYYNGEERAKGNILERFSAQQFPDLHSELNLSSLELGDSALYFCASSVGASGGHQETQYFGPGTRLLVL.

The chain has TRBV12-3 or TRBV12-4 and TRBJ2-3; D unresolved. The CDR3 is made up of 13 amino acids. V was shortened by 2 bases and J by 10 bases, with 13 bases between the two germline ends. CDR3 nucleotides: TGTGCCAGCAGTTTAATAGAGGCTACCGCGCAGTATTTT. Translating gives CASSLIEATAQYF.

This clone was found a few times. The chain couples TRBV4-3 to TRBJ1-5, with unresolved D. Germline V gene sequence: CDR1 LGHNA, CDR2 YSLEER. The CDR3 is 13 residues long. V lost 0 bases and J lost 3, with 3 bases in between. The CDR3 reads CASSQDLNQPQHF. Written as DNA, the CDR3 is TGCGCCAGCAGCCAAGACCTCAATCAGCCCCAGCATTTT.

V and J are TRBV7-3 and TRBJ2-2, with TRBD2 matching over 9 bases. This CDR3 is built from 16 residues. Trimming removed 5 bases from V and 7 bases from J; junction bases left unmatched: 11. Germline V gene lookup returns CDR1 SGHTA and CDR2 FQGTGA. The CDR3: CASSPLGLAGFGELFF. DNA for the CDR3: TGTGCCAGCAGCCCATTGGGGCTAGCGGGATTCGGGGAGCTGTTTTTT.

The V gene is TRBV10-3, the J gene TRBJ2-1, with 16 bases that match TRBD2. Germline-derived CDR1 and CDR2 are ENHRY and SYGVKD. The CDR3 has 18 amino acids. After removal of 2 bases from V and 2 bases from J, the junction contained 3 bases not matched to a gene. CDR3 nucleotide sequence: TGTGCCATCAGTGAGCCGGGACTAGCGGGAGGGACCTACAATGAGCAGTTCTTC. Its protein is CAISEPGLAGGTYNEQFF.

The chain employs TRBV10-3 and TRBJ1-2; TRBD1 is a possible D gene (6 bases). Trimming stripped 8 bases from V and 4 bases from J, with 20 bases between. This CDR3 contains 15 residues. In germline, CDR1 is ENHRY, CDR2 SYGVKD. The CDR3: CAIGTRQAAGYGYTF. CDR3 bases: TGTGCCATCGGAACGAGACAGGCCGCAGGCTATGGCTACACCTTC.

The chain carries TRBV28 and TRBJ2-7, with a weak D call TRBD2 (6 bases). Trimming cost V 3 bases and J 7 bases, with 16 bases left between them. The length of the CDR3 is 14 residues. The germline CDR1 and CDR2 sequences are MDHEN and SYDVKM. DNA of the CDR3: TGTGCCAGCAGTTTGTGGGGTGTTGGGGGGGAGCAGTACTTC. Amino acids: CASSLWGVGGEQYF.

The chain uses TRBV9 and TRBJ1-6; D may be TRBD1 (6 bases). The CDR3 length is 15 residues. Trimming removed 4 bases from V and 3 bases from J, with 11 bases in between. From germline, CDR1 is SGDLS and CDR2 YYNGEE. The chain's CDR3 is CASSPRQDYNSPLHF. In nucleotides, the CDR3 is TGTGCCAGCAGCCCTCGACAGGACTATAATTCACCCCTCCACTTT.

This rearrangement joins TRBV25-1 to TRBJ1-5; 8 bases are a match to TRBD1. This CDR3 comprises 14 residues. The germline V gene has CDR1 MGHDK and CDR2 SYGVNS. Trimming at V came to 6 bases and at J to 4 bases, leaving 5 bases not matched to a gene. The CDR3 bases are TGTGCCAGCAGCGTGGGACAGGCTAATCAGCCCCAGCATTTT. Its protein is CASSVGQANQPQHF. Full variable domain (remainder filled in from reference TRBV25-1 and TRBJ1-5): EADIYQTPRYLVIGTGKKITLECSQTMGHDKMYWYQQDPGMELHLIHYSYGVNSTEKGDLSSESTVSRIRTEHFPLTLESARPSHTSQYLCASSVGQANQPQHFGDGTRLSIL.

Note on this clone: The sample contains more than one DNA sequence encoding this CDR3. The chain uses TRBV30 and TRBJ2-5; perhaps TRBD1 as D (6 bases). This CDR3 spans 13 amino acids. CDR1 is GTSNPN, CDR2 SVGIG, per germline (reference sequence). V was trimmed by 1 base and J by 2 bases, leaving 8 bases between them. CDR3 residues: CAWSGGLQETQYF. DNA for the CDR3: TGTGCCTGGAGTGGGGGGCTTCAAGAGACCCAGTACTTC.

The V and J genes are TRBV19 and TRBJ2-1, with TRBD1 as a possible D gene (5 bases). The CDR3 loop spans 15 amino acids. Per germline, CDR1 LNHDA and CDR2 SQIVND (reference sequence). V lost 1 base, J lost 8 bases, and 15 bases lay in between. CDR3 sequence reads: CASSIGGRVVDEQFF. The CDR3 DNA sequence: TGTGCCAGTAGTATAGGTGGCAGGGTTGTGGATGAGCAGTTCTTC. Combining the CDR3 with reference TRBV19 and TRBJ2-1 gives the whole variable domain DGGITQSPKYLFRKEGQNVTLSCEQNLNHDAMYWYRQDPGQGLRLIYYSQIVNDFQKGDIAEGYSVSREKKESFPLTVTSAQKNPTAFYLCASSIGGRVVDEQFFGPGTRLTVL.